These 27 T cell receptor beta chains originate from one sample sequenced in a study of blood T cells in healthy people across ages. A second PCR, run for roughly 7 to 11 cycles, used a sample-barcoded 5' primer plus a J-beta primer mix. TCRdb re-called the 5' RACE reads with MiXCR, one entry per CDR3 protein. The sample lists 600,000 or so distinct CDR3 sequences; approximately 30% were seen once. Sequences were obtained from blood. The origin of the receptors is a woman at least 80 years old in good health.

The table lists this clonotype with many counts. The chain couples TRBV9 to TRBJ2-1, with 10 nucleotides matching TRBD2. In germline, CDR1 is SGDLS, CDR2 YYNGEE. V dropped 4 bases and J dropped 9; count of bases not matched to a gene: 7. The CDR3 has 14 amino acids. The CDR3 protein is CASSSSGGASEQFF. The CDR3 DNA is TGTGCCAGCAGCTCAAGCGGGGGGGCCAGTGAGCAGTTCTTC.

This rearrangement joins TRBV20-1 to TRBJ2-7; possibly TRBD2 for D (6 bases). The CDR3 sequence is 16 residues long. Germline V gives CDR1 DFQATT, CDR2 SNEGSKA (reference sequence). Trimming removed 6 bases at V and 7 bases at J, with 28 bases between. This CDR3 reads CSATSSEGNAYNEQYF. DNA of the CDR3: TGCAGTGCCACCTCGTCGGAGGGGAACGCCTACAATGAGCAGTACTTC.

This clonotype was observed at least ten times. The V and J genes are TRBV6-2 or TRBV6-3 and TRBJ2-4; 9 nucleotides line up with TRBD1. CDR1 is MNHEY, CDR2 SVGEGT, per germline. This CDR3 region has 16 residues. The J segment lost 3 bases and the V segment lost 2 bases, leaving 5 bases of the junction unmatched. The CDR3 DNA sequence: TGTGCCAGCAGTTACCCGGACAGGGGAGACAAAAACATTCAGTACTTC. Translated, it gives CASSYPDRGDKNIQYF.

The chain employs TRBV30 and TRBJ2-7; 11 bases line up with TRBD2. Trimming removed 3 bases from V and 3 bases from J; junction bases left unmatched: 4. The CDR3 spans 14 residues. In germline, CDR1 is GTSNPN, CDR2 SVGIG (reference sequence). CDR3 nucleotides: TGTGCCTGGAGCGTCGGACTAGCGGGCTACGAGCAGTACTTC. Protein product: CAWSVGLAGYEQYF.

This clonotype was seen many times. The chain couples TRBV18 to TRBJ2-3; 7 bases align to TRBD1. The CDR3 sequence is 17 residues long. Germline-derived CDR1 and CDR2 are KGHSH and LQKENI. Trimming cost V 3 bases and J 4 bases; bases outside gene matches: 13. Here the CDR3 reads CASSPPRTGVASDTQYF. The CDR3 DNA reads TGTGCCAGCTCACCCCCCCGCACAGGGGTAGCATCAGATACGCAGTATTTT.

This clonotype was seen repeatedly, ten times or more. V is TRBV20-1 and J is TRBJ2-7; no clear D gene. The CDR3 spans 11 residues. Germline CDR1 DFQATT, CDR2 SNEGSKA (reference sequence). Trimming took 1 base from V and 4 from J, leaving 5 bases between them. The CDR3 DNA follows: TGCAGTGCTAGAGGGCGGTACGAGCAGTACTTC. Protein: CSARGRYEQYF.

This clonotype was counted many times. J is TRBJ2-7 and V is TRBV29-1, with D possibly being TRBD1 (5 bases). The CDR3 extends over 11 amino acids. V was pared by 4 bases and J by 4 bases, with 8 bases between. In germline, CDR1 is SQVTM, CDR2 ANQGSEA. The chain's CDR3 is CSVGTSYEQYF. DNA of the CDR3: TGCAGCGTTGGGACATCGTACGAGCAGTACTTC.

This clonotype was counted at least ten times. The rearrangement joins TRBV12-3 or TRBV12-4 to TRBJ1-1; 8 bases line up with TRBD1. The ends lost 6 bases at V and 5 bases at J; junction bases unmatched: 11. This CDR3 comprises 15 residues. CDR3 region: CASSLRQGFYTEAFF. Here the CDR3 DNA reads TGTGCCAGCAGCCTCAGACAGGGGTTTTATACTGAAGCTTTCTTT.

This clonotype was counted ten times or more. The chain couples TRBV6-2 or TRBV6-3 to TRBJ1-5; D gene ambiguous. The CDR3 runs to 15 residues. Germline V gene sequence: CDR1 MNHEY, CDR2 SVGEGT. The V and J ends lost 6 bases and 1 base respectively, with 13 bases between them. Here the CDR3 DNA reads TGTGCCAGCAGGACCCGGGAGCTCAGCAATCAGCCCCAGCATTTT. The encoded protein is CASRTRELSNQPQHF.

In its sample, this clonotype was seen many times. This rearrangement joins TRBV6-5 to TRBJ1-5, with a tentative D call TRBD1 (5 bases). The CDR3 contains 15 residues. Deletions cut 5 bases from V and 1 base from J, with 12 bases between. Germline CDR1 MNHEY, CDR2 SVGAGI. The CDR3 here is CASSPSGRSNQPQHF. The CDR3 DNA follows: TGTGCCAGCAGTCCCTCGGGACGGAGCAATCAGCCCCAGCATTTT.

The table lists this clonotype with many counts. The chain carries TRBV7-2 and TRBJ2-7; 9 bases are a match to TRBD1. The V gene end was trimmed by 5 bases and the J gene end by 4 bases; junction bases not matched to a gene: 9. The CDR3 totals 15 residues. Per germline, CDR1 SGHTA and CDR2 FQGNSA. The CDR3 DNA sequence: TGTGCCAGCAGCCCTTGGGGGGGACAGGGATACGAGCAGTACTTC. Its translation is CASSPWGGQGYEQYF.

This clonotype has at least ten counts. J is TRBJ2-7 and V is TRBV20-1; 8 bases are a match to TRBD1. The CDR3 length is 15 residues. Germline V lookup: CDR1 DFQATT, CDR2 SNEGSKA (reference sequence). J lost 2 bases, V lost 0 bases, and 6 bases had no gene match. CDR3 nucleotide sequence: TGCAGTGCTAGAGATGGGGGGACAGGCCCCTACGAGCAGTACTTC. Protein: CSARDGGTGPYEQYF.

Remarks on this clonotype: A much larger clone sits a single nucleotide away, making a read error possible. The rearrangement joins TRBV3-1 to TRBJ1-2; 7 bases line up with TRBD1. The CDR3 covers 14 residues. Per the germline V gene, CDR1 is LGHDT and CDR2 is YNNKEL (reference sequence). CDR3 in DNA: TGTACCAGCAGCCGGACCGGGACAGAGGATGGCTACACCTTC. It yields the protein CTSSRTGTEDGYTF.

The CDR3 DNA reads TGTGCCAGCAGCGCCCGGACATTCACAGATACGCAGTATTTT. It translates to CASSARTFTDTQYF. V and J are TRBV9 and TRBJ2-3; D may be TRBD1 (5 bases). The V and J ends lost 3 bases and 2 bases respectively, with 10 bases between them. The CDR3 has 14 amino acids. Germline lookup yields CDR1 SGDLS and CDR2 YYNGEE.

This clonotype was detected a few times. V gene TRBV5-1 combines with J gene TRBJ2-3, with D perhaps TRBD2 (7 bases). The CDR3 runs to 15 residues. Trimming shortened V by 1 base and J by 6 bases, and 15 bases separated the two germline ends. In germline, CDR1 is SGHRS, CDR2 YFSETQ. In DNA, the CDR3 is TGCGCCAGCAGCTTGAGGGGGGGGCCTAGGGATACGCAGTATTTT. Amino acids: CASSLRGGPRDTQYF. The full variable domain, completed using reference TRBV5-1 and TRBJ2-3, is KAGVTQTPRYLIKTRGQQVTLSCSPISGHRSVSWYQQTPGQGLQFLFEYFSETQRNKGNFPGRFSGRQFSNSRSEMNVSTLELGDSALYLCASSLRGGPRDTQYFGPGTRLTVL.

This clonotype was observed a single time. A much larger clone is a single base away; this may be a read error. The gene calls are TRBV7-2 and TRBJ1-5; a possible D gene is TRBD1 (6 bases). Germline V lookup: CDR1 SGHTA, CDR2 FQGNSA. The CDR3 consists of 16 residues. The CDR3 loop is CASSSAGVGSNRPQHF. CDR3 nucleotide sequence: TGTGCCAGCAGCTCAGCAGGGGTGGGGAGCAATCGGCCCCAGCATTTT. Based on the CDR3 plus reference TRBV7-2 and TRBJ1-5, the full variable domain is GAGVSQSPSNKVTEKGKDVELRCDPISGHTALYWYRQSLGQGLEFLIYFQGNSAPDKSGLPSDRFSAERTGGSVSTLTIQRTQQEDSAVYLCASSSAGVGSNRPQHFGDGTRLSIL.

This clonotype has more than one count but fewer than ten. The V and J genes are TRBV5-6 and TRBJ2-7, with D perhaps matching TRBD2 (5 bases). The CDR3 loop spans 16 amino acids. With 4 bases removed from V and 0 bases from J, the gap between germline ends came to 17 bases. Germline CDR1 SGHDT, CDR2 YYEEEE. The CDR3 reads CASSLAGIRGSYEQYF. As DNA, the CDR3 is TGTGCCAGCAGCCTGGCTGGGATCCGGGGCTCCTACGAGCAGTACTTC. The entire variable domain, with the rest obtained from reference TRBV5-6 and TRBJ2-7, is as follows: DAGVTQSPTHLIKTRGQQVTLRCSPKSGHDTVSWYQQALGQGPQFIFQYYEEEERQRGNFPDRFSGHQFPNYSSELNVNALLLGDSALYLCASSLAGIRGSYEQYFGPGTRLTVT.

In this sample, this clonotype turned up many times. The rearrangement links TRBV15 to TRBJ1-6; D is perhaps TRBD1 (6 bases). This CDR3 spans 15 amino acids. V was pared by 3 bases and J by 8 bases, with 14 bases between. The germline V gene has CDR1 LNHNV and CDR2 YYDKDF (reference sequence). The CDR3 DNA is TGTGCCACCAGCAGGGGACCAGGGGATTATTCACCCCTCCACTTT. Protein sequence: CATSRGPGDYSPLHF. Looking up the rest from reference TRBV15 and TRBJ1-6 gives the full variable domain: DAMVIQNPRYQVTQFGKPVTLSCSQTLNHNVMYWYQQKSSQAPKLLFHYYDKDFNNEADTPDNFQSRRPNTSFCFLDIRSPGLGDTAMYLCATSRGPGDYSPLHFGNGTRLTVT.

To note about this clonotype: This may be a read error: a much more frequent sequence differs by one nucleotide. The chain links TRBV27 to TRBJ1-2; a possible D gene is TRBD1 (6 bases). The CDR3 length is 14 residues. Germline loops: CDR1 MNHEY, CDR2 SMNVEV (reference sequence). In nucleotides, the CDR3 is TGTGCCAGCAGTCCCCGTTGGGACAACTATGGCCACACCTTC. The encoded protein is CASSPRWDNYGHTF.

In this sample, this clonotype turned up many times. The V gene is TRBV10-3, the J gene TRBJ2-3, with TRBD2 as a possible D gene (6 bases). Germline V CDR1 and CDR2: ENHRY, SYGVKD. CDR3 length: 11 amino acids. V was clipped by 8 bases and J by 3 bases, with 6 bases between them. The CDR3 loop reads CAIRGTDTQYF. DNA of the CDR3: TGTGCCATCCGGGGGACAGATACGCAGTATTTT.

This clonotype was seen a few times. It may be a read error: a sequence one base away is much more abundant. The chain has TRBV5-1 and TRBJ2-1; 12 positions match TRBD1. The CDR3 covers 14 residues. V trimming: 6 bases; J trimming: 7 bases; junction bases outside the gene matches: 5. CDR1 SGHRS and CDR2 YFSETQ come from the germline V gene. The CDR3 DNA sequence: TGCGCCAGCAACCGGGACAGGGGGCTGAATGAGCAGTTCTTC. This codes for CASNRDRGLNEQFF. Together with reference TRBV5-1 and TRBJ2-1, the CDR3 gives the full variable domain: KAGVTQTPRYLIKTRGQQVTLSCSPISGHRSVSWYQQTPGQGLQFLFEYFSETQRNKGNFPGRFSGRQFSNSRSEMNVSTLELGDSALYLCASNRDRGLNEQFFGPGTRLTVL.

This clonotype was observed at least ten times. V usage is TRBV7-2 and J usage is TRBJ2-5; D not resolved. With 8 bases removed from V and 5 bases from J, the gap between germline ends came to 12 bases. CDR3 length: 12 residues. Germline V CDR1 and CDR2: SGHTA, FQGNSA. CDR3 sequence reads: CASSSQRETQYF. DNA of the CDR3: TGTGCCAGCTCTTCCCAAAGGGAGACCCAGTACTTC. Supplemented by reference TRBV7-2 and TRBJ2-5, the full variable domain reads GAGVSQSPSNKVTEKGKDVELRCDPISGHTALYWYRQSLGQGLEFLIYFQGNSAPDKSGLPSDRFSAERTGGSVSTLTIQRTQQEDSAVYLCASSSQRETQYFGPGTRLLVL.

This clonotype came up many times. The chain carries TRBV4-3 and TRBJ2-6; D unresolved. The V end lost 0 bases, the J end lost 0 bases, and 9 bases lay between the germline ends. The CDR3 contains 17 residues. The germline gives CDR1 LGHNA, CDR2 YSLEER. As DNA, the CDR3 is TGCGCCAGCAGCCAAGACCAGTGGGGCTCTGGGGCCAACGTCCTGACTTTC. Translating it yields CASSQDQWGSGANVLTF.

Ten or more counts support this clonotype. The rearrangement joins TRBV10-3 to TRBJ2-5; 8 bases align to TRBD2. This CDR3 spans 15 amino acids. Germline CDR1 is ENHRY and CDR2 is SYGVKD. V lost 4 bases and J lost 5; bases outside the gene matches: 9. The CDR3 protein is CAISAGGGGKETQYF. As DNA, the CDR3 is TGTGCCATCAGTGCCGGCGGCGGGGGGAAGGAGACCCAGTACTTC.

This clonotype was seen only once. The J gene is TRBJ2-1, the V gene TRBV4-3; D could derive from TRBD1 or TRBD2 (6 bases each). Germline CDR1 is LGHNA and CDR2 is YSLEER. There are 15 residues in the CDR3. Trimming took 1 base from V and 10 from J, leaving 17 bases between them. CDR3 sequence: CASSQGWIGGREQFF. The CDR3 region has the DNA TGCGCCAGCAGCCAAGGTTGGATTGGGGGGCGGGAGCAGTTCTTC.

This clonotype has ten or more counts. The gene calls are TRBV6-2 or TRBV6-3 and TRBJ2-1, with 8 positions matching TRBD2. With V trimmed by 3 bases and J by 4 bases, 14 bases remained unmatched. The CDR3 runs to 18 residues. Germline lookup yields CDR1 MNHEY and CDR2 SVGEGT. CDR3 DNA sequence: TGTGCCAGCAGTTATAGGCGGGGCCTAGCGGGTGCGTACAATGAGCAGTTCTTC. The encoded protein is CASSYRRGLAGAYNEQFF.

The V and J genes are TRBV9 and TRBJ2-2; D is possibly TRBD2 (6 bases). The germline V gene encodes CDR1 SGDLS and CDR2 YYNGEE. This CDR3 is 15 amino acids long. Trimming removed 4 bases at V and 7 bases at J, with 17 bases between. CDR3 in amino acids: CASSSLGGADGELFF. CDR3 coding DNA: TGTGCCAGCAGCTCGCTCGGGGGTGCAGACGGGGAGCTGTTTTTT. The full variable domain, completed using reference TRBV9 and TRBJ2-2, is DSGVTQTPKHLITATGQRVTLRCSPRSGDLSVYWYQQSLDQGLQFLIQYYNGEERAKGNILERFSAQQFPDLHSELNLSSLELGDSALYFCASSSLGGADGELFFGEGSRLTVL.